The text below deals with one TCR beta chain. What it recognizes is unknown. This entry is derived from a study of cytomegalovirus exposure and HLA in healthy donors. Overall study results and limits: Reportedly, cytomegalovirus status was diagnosed with high sensitivity and specificity.

Germline values: CDR1 SGHTA, CDR2 FQGNSA. The V segment lost 4 bases and the J segment 8 bases; nucleotides outside the gene matches: 11. This CDR3 has 16 residues. Sequencing used immunoSEQ multiplex PCR; TCRdb keeps in-frame clones, though not all of them. The sample comprises approximately 220,000 clones, 85% to 90% of which are singletons, and around 3% rests with the top ten. Sequencing used PBMCs. The V call is TRBV7-2, the J call TRBJ2-1; 10 nucleotides line up with TRBD1. The TCR originated in a man between 18 and 29 years old in good health and CMV-seronegative. The CDR3 protein is CASSSPQGQGRYEQFF. The CDR3 region has the DNA TGTGCCAGCAGCTCCCCGCAGGGACAGGGGCGGTATGAGCAGTTCTTC.